This T cell receptor beta chain was captured by sequencing in a study of cytomegalovirus exposure and HLA in healthy donors. With respect to this clone: What it binds is unknown.

Primers for the PCR totalled 60 Vbeta and 13 Jbeta. Data came from immunoSEQ multiplex PCR; TCRdb stores just in-frame clones and leaves some out. The sample includes 150,000 to 200,000 clones, 62% of them seen just once. V was shortened by 4 bases and J by 1 base, with 14 bases between the two germline ends. The CDR3 totals 15 residues. Germline loops: CDR1 MGHRA, CDR2 YSYEKL. Overall study findings and caveats: Some TCR beta chains (roughly 160 of them) were listed as cytomegalovirus-associated.

The J gene is TRBJ2-7, the V gene TRBV4-1, with D possibly TRBD1 on 6 matching bases. The TCR comes from a middle-aged man in good health and CMV-seronegative. Sequences were obtained from PBMCs. The CDR3: CASSPLGQGSYEQYF. The CDR3 nucleotides are TGCGCCAGCAGCCCCCTAGGGCAGGGGTCCTACGAGCAGTACTTC.